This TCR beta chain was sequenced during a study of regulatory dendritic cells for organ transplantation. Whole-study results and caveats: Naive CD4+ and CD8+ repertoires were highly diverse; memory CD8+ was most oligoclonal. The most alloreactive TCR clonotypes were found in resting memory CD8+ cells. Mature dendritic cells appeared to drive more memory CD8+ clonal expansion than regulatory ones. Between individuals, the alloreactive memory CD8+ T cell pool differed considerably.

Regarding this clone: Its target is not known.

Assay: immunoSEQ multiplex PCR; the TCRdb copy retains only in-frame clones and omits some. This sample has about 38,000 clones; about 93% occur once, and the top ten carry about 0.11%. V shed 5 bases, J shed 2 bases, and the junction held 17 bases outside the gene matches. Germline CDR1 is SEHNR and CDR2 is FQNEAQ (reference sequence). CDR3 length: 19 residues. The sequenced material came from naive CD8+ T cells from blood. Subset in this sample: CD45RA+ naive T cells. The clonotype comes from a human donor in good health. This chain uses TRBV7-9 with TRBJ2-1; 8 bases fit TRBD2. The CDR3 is CASSPRPKLAESTYNEQFF. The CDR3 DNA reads TGTGCCAGCAGCCCACGCCCCAAACTAGCGGAAAGCACCTACAATGAGCAGTTCTTC.